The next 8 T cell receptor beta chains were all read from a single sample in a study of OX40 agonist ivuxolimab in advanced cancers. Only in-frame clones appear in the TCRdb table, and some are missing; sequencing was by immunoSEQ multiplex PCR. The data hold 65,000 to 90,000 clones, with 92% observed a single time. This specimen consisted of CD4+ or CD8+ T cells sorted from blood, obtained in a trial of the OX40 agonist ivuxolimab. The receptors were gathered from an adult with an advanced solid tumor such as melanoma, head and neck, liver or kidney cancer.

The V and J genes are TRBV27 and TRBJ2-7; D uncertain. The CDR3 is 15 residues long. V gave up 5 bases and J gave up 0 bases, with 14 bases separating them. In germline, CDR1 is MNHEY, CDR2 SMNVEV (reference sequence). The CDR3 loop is CASSPGPSPSYEQYF. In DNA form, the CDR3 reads TGTGCCAGCAGTCCAGGACCCTCCCCCTCCTACGAGCAGTACTTC.

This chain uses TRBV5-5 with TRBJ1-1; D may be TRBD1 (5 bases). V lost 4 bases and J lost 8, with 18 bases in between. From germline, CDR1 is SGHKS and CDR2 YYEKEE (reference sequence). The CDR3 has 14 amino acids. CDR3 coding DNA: TGTGCCAGCAGCACCGAGGTCGGGGCGGCAGAAGCTTTCTTT. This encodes CASSTEVGAAEAFF.

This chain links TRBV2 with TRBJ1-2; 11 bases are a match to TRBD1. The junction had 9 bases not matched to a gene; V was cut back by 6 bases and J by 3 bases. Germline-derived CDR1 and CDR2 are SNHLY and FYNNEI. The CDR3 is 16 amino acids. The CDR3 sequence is CASRTGTGGLDYGYTF. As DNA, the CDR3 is TGTGCCAGCAGGACCGGGACAGGGGGGTTGGACTATGGCTACACCTTC.

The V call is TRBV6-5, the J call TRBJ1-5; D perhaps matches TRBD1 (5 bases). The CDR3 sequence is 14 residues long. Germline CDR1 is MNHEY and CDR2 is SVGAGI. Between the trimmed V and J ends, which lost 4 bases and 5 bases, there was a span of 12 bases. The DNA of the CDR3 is TGTGCCAGCAGTTTCAGGGAGACCGATCAGCCCCAGCATTTT. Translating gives CASSFRETDQPQHF.

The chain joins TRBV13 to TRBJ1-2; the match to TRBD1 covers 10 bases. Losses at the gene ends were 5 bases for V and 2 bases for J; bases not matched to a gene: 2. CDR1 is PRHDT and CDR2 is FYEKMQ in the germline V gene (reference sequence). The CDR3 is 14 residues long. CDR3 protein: CASSGQGGNYGYTF. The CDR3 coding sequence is TGTGCCAGCAGCGGACAGGGGGGGAACTATGGCTACACCTTC.

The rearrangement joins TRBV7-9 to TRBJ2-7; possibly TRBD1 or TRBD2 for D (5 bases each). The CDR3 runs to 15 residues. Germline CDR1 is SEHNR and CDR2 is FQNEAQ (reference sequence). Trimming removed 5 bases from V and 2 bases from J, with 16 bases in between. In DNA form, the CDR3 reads TGTGCCAGCAGCGACCGCAGGGACGGGACCTACGAGCAGTACTTC. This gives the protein CASSDRRDGTYEQYF.

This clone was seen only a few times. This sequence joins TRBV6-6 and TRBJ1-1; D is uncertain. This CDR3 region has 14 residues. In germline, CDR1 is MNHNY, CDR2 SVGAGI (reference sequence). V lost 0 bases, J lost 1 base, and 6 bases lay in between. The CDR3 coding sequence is TGTGCCAGCAGTTACTCGCCGGGGAACACTGAAGCTTTCTTT. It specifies CASSYSPGNTEAFF.

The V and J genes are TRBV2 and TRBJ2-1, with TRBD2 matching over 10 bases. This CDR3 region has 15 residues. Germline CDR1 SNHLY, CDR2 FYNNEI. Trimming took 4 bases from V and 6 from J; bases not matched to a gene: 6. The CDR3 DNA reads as TGTGCCAGCAGTGGGAGCGGGGGGGCCGGCAATGAGCAGTTCTTC. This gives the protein CASSGSGGAGNEQFF.